This TCR beta chain was sequenced for a study of blood T cell repertoires in COVID-19. Sequencing used immunoSEQ multiplex PCR; TCRdb keeps in-frame clones, though not all of them. The data show some 180,000 clones, 88% seen once. This CDR3 region has 14 residues. Germline V gene lookup returns CDR1 MDHEN and CDR2 SYDVKM. Trimming left V 7 bases short and J 1 base short, with 14 bases between. The sample comprised peripheral blood. The V gene is TRBV28, the J gene TRBJ2-7; D is possibly TRBD1 (7 bases). This TCR was recovered from a man between 45 and 60 years old with COVID-19, enrolled during active disease. This CDR3 is CASNIQGRSYEQYF. The CDR3 DNA follows: TGTGCCAGCAATATACAGGGGAGGTCCTACGAGCAGTACTTC.